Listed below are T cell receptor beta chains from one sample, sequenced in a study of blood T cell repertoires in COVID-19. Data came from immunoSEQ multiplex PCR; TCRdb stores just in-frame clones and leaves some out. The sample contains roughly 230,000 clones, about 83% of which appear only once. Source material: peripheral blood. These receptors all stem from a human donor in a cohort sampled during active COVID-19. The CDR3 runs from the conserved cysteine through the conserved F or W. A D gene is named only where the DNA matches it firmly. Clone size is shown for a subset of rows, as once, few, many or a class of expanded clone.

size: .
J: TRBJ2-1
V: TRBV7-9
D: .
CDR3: CASSFLQGTQNEQFF
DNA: TGTGCCAGCAGCTTTTTACAGGGTACCCAAAATGAGCAGTTCTTC

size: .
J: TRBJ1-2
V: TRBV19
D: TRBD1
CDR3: CASSIGRDRHYGYTF
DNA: TGTGCCAGTAGTATAGGCCGGGACAGGCACTATGGCTACACCTTC

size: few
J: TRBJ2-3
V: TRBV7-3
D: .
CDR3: CASSFSQVDTQYF
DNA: TGTGCCAGCAGCTTTTCCCAGGTAGATACGCAGTATTTT

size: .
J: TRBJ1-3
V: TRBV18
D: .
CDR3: CASSPAHPGQVSGNTIYF
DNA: TGTGCCAGCTCACCAGCTCACCCGGGACAAGTCTCTGGAAACACCATATATTTT

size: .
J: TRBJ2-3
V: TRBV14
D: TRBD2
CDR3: CASSYGTSGTQYF
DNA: TGTGCCAGCAGCTACGGGACTAGCGGGACGCAGTATTTT

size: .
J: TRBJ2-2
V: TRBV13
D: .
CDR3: CASRQLTGTTNTGELFF
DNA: TGTGCCAGCAGACAGCTCACCGGGACAACGAACACCGGGGAGCTGTTTTTT

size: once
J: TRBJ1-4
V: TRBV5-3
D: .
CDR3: CARSPPKGVMATNEKLFF
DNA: TGTGCCAGAAGCCCCCCGAAGGGGGTCATGGCAACTAATGAAAAACTGTTTTTT

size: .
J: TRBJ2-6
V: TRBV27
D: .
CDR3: CASSFHQGLLSSGANVLTF
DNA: TGTGCCAGCAGTTTTCATCAGGGGCTTCTCAGCTCTGGGGCCAACGTCCTGACTTTC

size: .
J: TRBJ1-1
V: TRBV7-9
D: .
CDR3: CASSLSFGNEAFF
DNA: TGTGCCAGCAGCTTAAGTTTCGGGAATGAAGCTTTCTTT

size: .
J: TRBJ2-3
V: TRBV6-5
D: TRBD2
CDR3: CASSQQRLAGHTQYF
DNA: TGTGCCAGCAGTCAACAGAGGCTAGCGGGCCATACGCAGTATTTT

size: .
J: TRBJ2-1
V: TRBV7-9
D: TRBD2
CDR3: CASSSGLAGGSPYNEQFF
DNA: TGTGCCAGCAGCTCCGGACTAGCGGGAGGGAGTCCCTACAATGAGCAGTTCTTC

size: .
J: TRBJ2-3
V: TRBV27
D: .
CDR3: CASSLSRRSGSTDTQYF
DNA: TGTGCCAGCAGTTTATCGAGGAGGAGCGGTAGCACAGATACGCAGTATTTT

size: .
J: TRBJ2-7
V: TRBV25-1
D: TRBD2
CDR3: CASSVTSGREYF
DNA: TGTGCCAGCAGTGTCACCAGTGGGAGGGAGTACTTC

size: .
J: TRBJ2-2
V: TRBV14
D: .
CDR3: CASAWADNTGELFF
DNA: TGTGCCAGCGCCTGGGCAGATAACACCGGGGAGCTGTTTTTT

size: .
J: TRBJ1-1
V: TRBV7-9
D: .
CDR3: CAGGVLNTEAFF
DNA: TGTGCCGGAGGGGTACTGAACACTGAAGCTTTCTTT

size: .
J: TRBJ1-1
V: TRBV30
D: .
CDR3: CAWSKYYEAFF
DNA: TGTGCCTGGAGTAAATACTATGAAGCTTTCTTT

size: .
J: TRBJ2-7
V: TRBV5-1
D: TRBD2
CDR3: CASSLAGGISYEQYF
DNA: TGCGCCAGCAGCCTGGCCGGGGGGATTTCCTACGAGCAGTACTTC

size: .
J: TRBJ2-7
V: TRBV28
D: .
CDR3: CASSVPLVTEQYF
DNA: TGTGCCAGCAGTGTGCCGCTAGTTACCGAGCAGTACTTC

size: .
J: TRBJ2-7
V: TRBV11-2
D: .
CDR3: CASTRQLYGYEQYF
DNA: TGTGCCAGCACCCGACAGTTATACGGCTACGAGCAGTACTTC

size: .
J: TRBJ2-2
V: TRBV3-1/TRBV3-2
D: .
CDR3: CASSTDTATGELFF
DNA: TGTGCCAGCAGCACTGACACGGCCACCGGGGAGCTGTTTTTT

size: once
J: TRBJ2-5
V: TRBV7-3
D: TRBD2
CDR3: CASSSGTSGGRGETQYF
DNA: TGTGCCAGCAGCTCCGGGACTAGCGGGGGGCGTGGGGAGACCCAGTACTTC

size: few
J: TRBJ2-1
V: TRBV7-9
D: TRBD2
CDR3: CASSLVGSGRNEQFF
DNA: TGTGCCAGCAGCTTAGTCGGTAGCGGGAGGAATGAGCAGTTCTTC

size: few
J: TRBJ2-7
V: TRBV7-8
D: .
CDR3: CASTPRGSSYEQYF
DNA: TGTGCCAGCACCCCCCGGGGGAGCTCCTACGAGCAGTACTTC

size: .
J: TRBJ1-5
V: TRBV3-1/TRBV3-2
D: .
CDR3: CASSQGGANPNQPQHF
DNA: TGTGCCAGCAGCCAGGGAGGTGCAAACCCCAATCAGCCCCAGCATTTT

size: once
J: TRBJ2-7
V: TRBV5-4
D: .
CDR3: CASSLQDSAYEQYF
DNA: TGTGCCAGCAGCTTGCAGGACAGTGCCTACGAGCAGTACTTC

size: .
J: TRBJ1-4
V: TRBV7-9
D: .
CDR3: CASSLMEGEKLFF
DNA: TGTGCCAGCAGCTTAATGGAGGGTGAAAAACTGTTTTTT

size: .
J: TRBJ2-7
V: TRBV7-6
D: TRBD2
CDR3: CASSLGTGGGPHEQYF
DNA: TGTGCCAGCAGCTTAGGAACGGGCGGGGGGCCCCACGAGCAGTACTTC

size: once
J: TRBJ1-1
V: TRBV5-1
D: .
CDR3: CASSLWYRPNTEAFF
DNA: TGCGCCAGCAGCTTGTGGTACAGACCGAACACTGAAGCTTTCTTT

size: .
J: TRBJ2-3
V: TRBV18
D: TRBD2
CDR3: CASSPSGGAAKDTQYF
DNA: TGTGCCAGCTCACCGAGCGGGGGGGCCGCAAAAGATACGCAGTATTTT

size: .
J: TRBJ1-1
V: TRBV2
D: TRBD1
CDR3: CASSGTGGYTEAFF
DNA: TGTGCCAGCAGTGGGACAGGGGGCTACACTGAAGCTTTCTTT

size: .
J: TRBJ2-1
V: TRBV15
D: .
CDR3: CATSRDAERYNEQFF
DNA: TGTGCCACCAGCAGAGACGCCGAACGGTACAATGAGCAGTTCTTC

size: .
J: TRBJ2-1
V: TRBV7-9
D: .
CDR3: CASSLSYYQFF
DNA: TGTGCCAGCAGCCTATCATACTACCAGTTCTTC

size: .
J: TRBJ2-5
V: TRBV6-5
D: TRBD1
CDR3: CASSYYGSGGPQYF
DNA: TGTGCCAGCAGTTACTACGGGTCAGGGGGCCCCCAGTACTTC

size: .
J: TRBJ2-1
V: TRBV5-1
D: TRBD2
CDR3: CASSTGTSGYNEQFF
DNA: TGCGCCAGCAGCACCGGGACTAGCGGATACAATGAGCAGTTCTTC

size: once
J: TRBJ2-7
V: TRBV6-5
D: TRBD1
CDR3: CASSTPGQISYEQYF
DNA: TGTGCCAGCAGCACACCGGGACAGATTTCCTACGAGCAGTACTTC

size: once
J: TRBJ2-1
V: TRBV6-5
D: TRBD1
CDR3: CASSPGQGNNEQFF
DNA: TGTGCCAGCAGTCCGGGACAGGGGAACAATGAGCAGTTCTTC

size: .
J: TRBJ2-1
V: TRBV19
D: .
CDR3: CASRHSSGSGYNEQFF
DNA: TGTGCCAGTAGACACTCATCAGGGTCGGGCTACAATGAGCAGTTCTTC

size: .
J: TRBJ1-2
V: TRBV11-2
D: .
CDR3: CASSSLQGPRWYGYTF
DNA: TGTGCCAGCAGCTCTTTACAGGGTCCGCGGTGGTATGGCTACACCTTC

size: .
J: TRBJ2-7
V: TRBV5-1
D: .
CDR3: CASSLGQGGEQYF
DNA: TGCGCCAGCAGCTTGGGTCAGGGCGGCGAGCAGTACTTC

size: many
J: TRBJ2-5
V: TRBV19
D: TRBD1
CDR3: CASTRTGTETQYF
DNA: TGTGCCAGTACACGGACAGGGACGGAGACCCAGTACTTC

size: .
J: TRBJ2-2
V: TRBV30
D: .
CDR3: CAWSAGWNGELFF
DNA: TGTGCCTGGAGTGCGGGGTGGAACGGGGAGCTGTTTTTT

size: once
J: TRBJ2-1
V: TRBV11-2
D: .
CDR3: CASRRSSYNEQFF
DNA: TGTGCCAGCAGACGGAGCTCCTACAATGAGCAGTTCTTC

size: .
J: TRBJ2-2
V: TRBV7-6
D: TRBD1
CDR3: CASSASDRGVTGELFF
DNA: TGTGCCAGCAGCGCCTCCGACAGGGGGGTCACCGGGGAGCTGTTTTTT

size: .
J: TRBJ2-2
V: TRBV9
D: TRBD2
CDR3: CASSVGLAGVAGELFF
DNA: TGTGCCAGCAGCGTAGGACTAGCGGGGGTGGCCGGGGAGCTGTTTTTT